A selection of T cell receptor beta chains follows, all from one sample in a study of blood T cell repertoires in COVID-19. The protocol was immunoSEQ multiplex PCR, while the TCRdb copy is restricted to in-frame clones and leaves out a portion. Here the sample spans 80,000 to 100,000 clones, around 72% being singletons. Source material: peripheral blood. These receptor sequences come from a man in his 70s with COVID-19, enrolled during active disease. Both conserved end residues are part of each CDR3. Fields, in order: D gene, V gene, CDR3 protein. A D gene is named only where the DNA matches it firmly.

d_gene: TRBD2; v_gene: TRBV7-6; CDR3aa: CASSSWTSLETQYF
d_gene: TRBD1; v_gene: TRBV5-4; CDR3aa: CASSFGQGGTEAFF
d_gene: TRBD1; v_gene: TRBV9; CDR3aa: CASSVGGTEYEQYF
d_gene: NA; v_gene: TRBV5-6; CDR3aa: CASIRAENNSPLHF
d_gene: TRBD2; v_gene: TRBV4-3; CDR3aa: CASSPFTSGGNEQFF
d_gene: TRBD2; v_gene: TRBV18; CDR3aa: CASSYSSGGEEQYF
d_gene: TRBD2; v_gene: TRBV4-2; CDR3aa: CASSQGLAGEQFF
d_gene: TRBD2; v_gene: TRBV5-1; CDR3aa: CASSLGRETWETQYF
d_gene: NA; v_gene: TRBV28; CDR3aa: CASSLPDVGLHF
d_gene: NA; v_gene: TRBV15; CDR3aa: CATSRDRSGQPQHF